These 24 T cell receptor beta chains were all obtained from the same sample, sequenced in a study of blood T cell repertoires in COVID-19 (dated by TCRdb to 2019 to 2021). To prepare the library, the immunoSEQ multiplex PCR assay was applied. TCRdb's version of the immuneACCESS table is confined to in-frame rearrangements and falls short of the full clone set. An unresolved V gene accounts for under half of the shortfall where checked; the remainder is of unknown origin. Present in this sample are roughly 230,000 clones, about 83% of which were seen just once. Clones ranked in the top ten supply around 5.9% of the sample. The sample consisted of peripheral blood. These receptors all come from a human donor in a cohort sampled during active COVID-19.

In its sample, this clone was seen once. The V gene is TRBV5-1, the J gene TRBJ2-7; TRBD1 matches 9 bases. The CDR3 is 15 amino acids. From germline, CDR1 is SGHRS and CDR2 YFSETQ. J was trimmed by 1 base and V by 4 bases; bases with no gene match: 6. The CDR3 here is CASSKAGTGSYEQYF. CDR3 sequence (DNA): TGCGCCAGCAGCAAGGCCGGGACAGGGTCCTACGAGCAGTACTTC.

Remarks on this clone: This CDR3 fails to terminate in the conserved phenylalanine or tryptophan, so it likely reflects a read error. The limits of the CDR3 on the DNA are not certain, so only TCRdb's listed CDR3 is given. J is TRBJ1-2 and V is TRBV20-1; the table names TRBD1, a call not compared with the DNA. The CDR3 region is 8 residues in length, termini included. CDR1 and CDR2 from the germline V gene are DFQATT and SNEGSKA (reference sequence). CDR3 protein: CSARDVAV.

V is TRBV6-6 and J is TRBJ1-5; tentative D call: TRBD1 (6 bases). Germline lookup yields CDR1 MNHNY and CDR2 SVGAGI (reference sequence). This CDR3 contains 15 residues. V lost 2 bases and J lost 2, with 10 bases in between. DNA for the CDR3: TGTGCCAGCAGTTACCAAAGACAGGGCAATCAGCCCCAGCATTTT. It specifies CASSYQRQGNQPQHF.

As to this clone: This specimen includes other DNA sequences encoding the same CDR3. Here the CDR3 reads CASSSQGYGYTF. The CDR3 DNA reads as TGTGCCAGCAGCTCCCAGGGGTATGGCTACACCTTC. V is TRBV6-5 and J is TRBJ1-2; the D gene is possibly TRBD1 (6 bases). The CDR3 is made up of 12 amino acids. CDR1 and CDR2 (germline): MNHEY, SVGAGI. Trimming stripped 6 bases from V and 5 bases from J, with 10 bases between.

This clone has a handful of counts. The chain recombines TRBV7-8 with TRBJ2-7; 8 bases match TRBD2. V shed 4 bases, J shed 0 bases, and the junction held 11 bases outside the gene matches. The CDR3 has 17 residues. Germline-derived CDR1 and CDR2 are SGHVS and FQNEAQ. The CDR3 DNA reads TGTGCCAGCAGCTCAACCAGGAGCGGGGGCCACTCCTACGAGCAGTACTTC. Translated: CASSSTRSGGHSYEQYF.

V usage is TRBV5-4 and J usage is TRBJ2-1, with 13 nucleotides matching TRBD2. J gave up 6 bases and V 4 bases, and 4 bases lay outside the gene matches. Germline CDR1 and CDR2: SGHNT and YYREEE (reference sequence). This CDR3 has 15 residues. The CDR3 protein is CASSPRLAGGNEQFF. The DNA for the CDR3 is TGTGCCAGCAGCCCGAGACTAGCGGGAGGCAATGAGCAGTTCTTC.

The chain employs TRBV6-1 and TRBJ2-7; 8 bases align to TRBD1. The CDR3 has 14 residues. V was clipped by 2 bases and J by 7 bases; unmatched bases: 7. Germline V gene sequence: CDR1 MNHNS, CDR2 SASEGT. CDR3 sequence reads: CASSEQDRAREQYF. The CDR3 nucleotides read TGTGCCAGCAGTGAACAGGACAGGGCGAGGGAGCAGTACTTC.

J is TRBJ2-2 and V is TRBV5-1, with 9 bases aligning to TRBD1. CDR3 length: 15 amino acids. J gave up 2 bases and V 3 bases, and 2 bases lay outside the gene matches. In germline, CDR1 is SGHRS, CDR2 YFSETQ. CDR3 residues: CASSYTGGNTGELFF. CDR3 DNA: TGCGCCAGCAGCTATACAGGGGGCAACACCGGGGAGCTGTTTTTT. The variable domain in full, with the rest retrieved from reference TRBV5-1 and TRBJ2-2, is KAGVTQTPRYLIKTRGQQVTLSCSPISGHRSVSWYQQTPGQGLQFLFEYFSETQRNKGNFPGRFSGRQFSNSRSEMNVSTLELGDSALYLCASSYTGGNTGELFFGEGSRLTVL.

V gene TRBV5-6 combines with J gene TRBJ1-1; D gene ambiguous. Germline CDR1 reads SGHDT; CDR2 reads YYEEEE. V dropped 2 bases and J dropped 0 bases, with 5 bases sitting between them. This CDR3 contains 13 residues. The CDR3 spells CASSFPMNTEAFF. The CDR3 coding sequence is TGTGCCAGCAGCTTTCCCATGAACACTGAAGCTTTCTTT. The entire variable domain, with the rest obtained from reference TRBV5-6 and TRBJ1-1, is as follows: DAGVTQSPTHLIKTRGQQVTLRCSPKSGHDTVSWYQQALGQGPQFIFQYYEEEERQRGNFPDRFSGHQFPNYSSELNVNALLLGDSALYLCASSFPMNTEAFFGQGTRLTVV.

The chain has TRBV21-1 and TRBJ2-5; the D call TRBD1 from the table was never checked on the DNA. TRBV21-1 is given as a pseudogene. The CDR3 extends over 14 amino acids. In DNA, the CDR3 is TGTGCCAGCAGGGGACAGGGGCGTCGCGAGACCCAGTACTTC. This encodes CASRGQGRRETQYF.

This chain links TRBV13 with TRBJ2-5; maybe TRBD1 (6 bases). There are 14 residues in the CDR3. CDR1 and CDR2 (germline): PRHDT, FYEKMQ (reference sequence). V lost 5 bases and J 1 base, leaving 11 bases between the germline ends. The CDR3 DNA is TGTGCCAGCAGCCAACGGACAGTCCAAGAGACCCAGTACTTC. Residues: CASSQRTVQETQYF.

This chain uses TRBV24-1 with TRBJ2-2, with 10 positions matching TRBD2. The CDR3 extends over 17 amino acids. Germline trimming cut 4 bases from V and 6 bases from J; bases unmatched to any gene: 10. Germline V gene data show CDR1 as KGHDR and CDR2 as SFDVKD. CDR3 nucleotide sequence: TGTGCCACCAGTGACATTACTAGCGGGAAGGACCCCGGGGAGCTGTTTTTT. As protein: CATSDITSGKDPGELFF.

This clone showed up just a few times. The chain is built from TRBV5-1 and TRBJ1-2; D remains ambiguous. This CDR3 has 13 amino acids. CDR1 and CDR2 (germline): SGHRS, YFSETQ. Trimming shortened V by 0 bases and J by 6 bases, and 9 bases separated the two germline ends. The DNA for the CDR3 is TGCGCCAGCAGCTTGGCGGGGTACAATGGCTACACCTTC. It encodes CASSLAGYNGYTF.

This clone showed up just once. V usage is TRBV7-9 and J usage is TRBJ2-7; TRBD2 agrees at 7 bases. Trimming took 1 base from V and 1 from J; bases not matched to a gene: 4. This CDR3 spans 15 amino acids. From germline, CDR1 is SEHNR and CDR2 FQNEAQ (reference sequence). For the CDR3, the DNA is TGTGCCAGCAGCTTAGGCGGGAGCCAATCCTACGAGCAGTACTTC. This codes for CASSLGGSQSYEQYF.

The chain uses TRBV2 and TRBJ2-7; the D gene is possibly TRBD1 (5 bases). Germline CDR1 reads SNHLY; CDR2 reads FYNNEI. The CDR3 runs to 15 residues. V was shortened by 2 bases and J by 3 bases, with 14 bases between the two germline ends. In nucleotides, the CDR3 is TGTGCCAGCAGTGAACAGATGGGGCCTTACTACGAGCAGTACTTC. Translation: CASSEQMGPYYEQYF.

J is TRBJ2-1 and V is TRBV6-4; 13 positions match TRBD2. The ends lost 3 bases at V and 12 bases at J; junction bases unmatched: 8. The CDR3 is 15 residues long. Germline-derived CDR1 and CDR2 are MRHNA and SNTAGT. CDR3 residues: CASSERLAGGYGQFF. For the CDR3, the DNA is TGTGCCAGCAGTGAAAGACTAGCGGGGGGTTACGGGCAGTTCTTC.

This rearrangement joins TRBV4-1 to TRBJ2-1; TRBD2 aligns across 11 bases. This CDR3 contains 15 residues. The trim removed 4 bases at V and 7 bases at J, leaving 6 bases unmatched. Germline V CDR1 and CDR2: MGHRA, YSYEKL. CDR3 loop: CASSPYVAGGNEQFF. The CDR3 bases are TGCGCCAGCAGCCCCTATGTAGCGGGAGGGAATGAGCAGTTCTTC.

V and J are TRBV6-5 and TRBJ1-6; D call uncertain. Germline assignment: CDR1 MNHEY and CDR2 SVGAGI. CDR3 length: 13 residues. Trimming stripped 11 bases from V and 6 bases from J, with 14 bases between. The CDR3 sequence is CALGGTFNSPLHF. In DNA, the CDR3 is TGTGCCCTAGGAGGCACATTTAATTCACCCCTCCACTTT.

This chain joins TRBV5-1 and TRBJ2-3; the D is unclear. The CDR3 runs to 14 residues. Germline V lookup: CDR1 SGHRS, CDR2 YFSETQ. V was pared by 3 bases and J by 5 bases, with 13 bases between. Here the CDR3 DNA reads TGCGCCAGCAGCTGGGCACAGAATAAAGATACGCAGTATTTT. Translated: CASSWAQNKDTQYF.

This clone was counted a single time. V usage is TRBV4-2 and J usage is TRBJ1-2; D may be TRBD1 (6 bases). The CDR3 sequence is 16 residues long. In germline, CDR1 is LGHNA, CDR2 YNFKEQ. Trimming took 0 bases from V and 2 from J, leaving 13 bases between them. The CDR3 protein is CASSQEGAGWNYGYTF. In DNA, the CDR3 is TGTGCCAGCAGCCAAGAGGGGGCAGGGTGGAACTATGGCTACACCTTC.

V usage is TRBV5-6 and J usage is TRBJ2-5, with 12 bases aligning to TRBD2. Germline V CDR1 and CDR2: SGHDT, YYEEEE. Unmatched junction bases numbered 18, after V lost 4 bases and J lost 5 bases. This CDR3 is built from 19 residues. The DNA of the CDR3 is TGTGCCAGCAGCGCGGTTAGGGCTAGCGGGGGGGCGGTACGTGAGACCCAGTACTTC. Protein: CASSAVRASGGAVRETQYF.

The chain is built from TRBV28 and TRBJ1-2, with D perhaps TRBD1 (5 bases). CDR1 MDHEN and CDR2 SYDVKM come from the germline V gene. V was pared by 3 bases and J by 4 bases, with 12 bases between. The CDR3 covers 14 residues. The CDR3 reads CASSFGGGVYGYTF. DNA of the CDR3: TGTGCCAGCAGTTTCGGGGGGGGAGTCTATGGCTACACCTTC.

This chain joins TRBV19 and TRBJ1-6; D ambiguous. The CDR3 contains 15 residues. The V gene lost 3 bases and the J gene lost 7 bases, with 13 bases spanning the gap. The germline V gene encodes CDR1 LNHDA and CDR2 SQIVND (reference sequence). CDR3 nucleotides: TGTGCCAGTAGTATGGTCGGGTCCTCCAATTCACCCCTCCACTTT. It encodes CASSMVGSSNSPLHF. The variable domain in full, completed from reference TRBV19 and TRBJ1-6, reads DGGITQSPKYLFRKEGQNVTLSCEQNLNHDAMYWYRQDPGQGLRLIYYSQIVNDFQKGDIAEGYSVSREKKESFPLTVTSAQKNPTAFYLCASSMVGSSNSPLHFGNGTRLTVT.

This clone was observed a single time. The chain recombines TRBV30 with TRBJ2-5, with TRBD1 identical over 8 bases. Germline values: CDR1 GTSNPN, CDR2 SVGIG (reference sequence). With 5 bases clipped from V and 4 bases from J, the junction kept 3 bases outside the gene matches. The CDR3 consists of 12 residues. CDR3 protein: CAWAGGVETQYF. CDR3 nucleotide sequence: TGTGCCTGGGCAGGGGGCGTAGAGACCCAGTACTTC.